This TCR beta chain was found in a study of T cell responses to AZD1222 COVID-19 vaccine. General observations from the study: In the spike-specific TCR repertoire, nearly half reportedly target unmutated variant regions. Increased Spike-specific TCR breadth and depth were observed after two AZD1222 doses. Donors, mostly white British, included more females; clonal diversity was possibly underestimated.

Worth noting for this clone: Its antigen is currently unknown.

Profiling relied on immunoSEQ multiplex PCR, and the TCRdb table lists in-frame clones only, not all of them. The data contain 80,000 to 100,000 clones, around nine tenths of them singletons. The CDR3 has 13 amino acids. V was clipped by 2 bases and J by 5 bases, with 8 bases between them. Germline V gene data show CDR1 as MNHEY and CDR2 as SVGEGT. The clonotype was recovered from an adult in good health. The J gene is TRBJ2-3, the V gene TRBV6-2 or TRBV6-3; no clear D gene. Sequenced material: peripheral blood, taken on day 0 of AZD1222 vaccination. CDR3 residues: CASSYQTRDTQYF. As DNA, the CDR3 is TGTGCCAGCAGTTACCAGACAAGAGATACGCAGTATTTT.